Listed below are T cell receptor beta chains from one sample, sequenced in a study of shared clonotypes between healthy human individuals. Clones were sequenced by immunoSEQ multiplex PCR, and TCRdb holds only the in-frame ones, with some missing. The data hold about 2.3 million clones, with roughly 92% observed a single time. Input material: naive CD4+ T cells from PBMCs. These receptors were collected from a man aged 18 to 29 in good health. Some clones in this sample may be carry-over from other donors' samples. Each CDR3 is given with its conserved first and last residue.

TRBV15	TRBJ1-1	CATSPQVGLRMNTEAFF
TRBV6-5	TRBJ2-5	CASSSQGMATQYF
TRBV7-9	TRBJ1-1	CASSWSGNTEAFF
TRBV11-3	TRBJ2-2	CASSWGDKGGGELFF
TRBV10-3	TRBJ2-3	CAISEGLAGLPTDTQYF
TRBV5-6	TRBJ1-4	CASSLLGRGGEKLFF
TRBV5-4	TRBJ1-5	CASSLDPGSNQPQHF
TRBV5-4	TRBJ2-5	CASSLGQGLQTQYF
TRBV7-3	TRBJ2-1	CASSSIRASGRYNEQFF
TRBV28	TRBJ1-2	CASSSSLGYTF
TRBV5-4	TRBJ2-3	CASRSGTGSTDTQYF
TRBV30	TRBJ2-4	CAWSVQGGIAKNIQYF
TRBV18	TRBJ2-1	CASSQPAGRYNNEQFF
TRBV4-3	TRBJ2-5	CASSQDTWTSGEETQYF
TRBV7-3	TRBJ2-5	CASSRAGQNQETQYF
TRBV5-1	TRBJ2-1	CASSLEAAGGPYNEQFF
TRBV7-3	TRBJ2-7	CASSLRLDYSEQYF
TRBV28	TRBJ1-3	CASSSVLGAGNTIYF
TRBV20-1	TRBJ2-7	CSAVADYEQYF
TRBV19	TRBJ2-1	CASSIAGLESGVQFF
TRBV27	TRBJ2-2	CASSLLLQGFPGELFF
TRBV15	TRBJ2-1	CATSRGFSSSYNEQFF
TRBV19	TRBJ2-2	CASRSRAGGPSGELFF
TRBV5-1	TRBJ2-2	CASSLAMGSAGELFF
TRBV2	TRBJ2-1	CAGGIRRGSSYNEQFF
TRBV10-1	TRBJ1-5	CASSDSRTEVWPQHF
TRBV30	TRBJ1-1	CAWSVQGGSEAFF
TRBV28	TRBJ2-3	CASSLETVEDTQYF
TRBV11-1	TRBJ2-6	CASSLVTAGYGANVLTF
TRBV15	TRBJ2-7	CATSRDQGPLNEQYF
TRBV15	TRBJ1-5	CATSRTGVSNQPQHF
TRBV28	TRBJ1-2	CASSLGTGGNGYTF
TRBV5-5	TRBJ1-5	CASSPTAYSNQPQHF
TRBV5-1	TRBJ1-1	CASSLEAAVMNTEAFF
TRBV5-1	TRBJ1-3	CASSLAGTQERRSGNTIYF
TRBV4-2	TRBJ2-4	CASSQDGAGGPKNIQYF
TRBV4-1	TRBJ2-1	CASSQGSQYNEQFF
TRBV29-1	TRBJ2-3	CSAGASSIPDTQYF
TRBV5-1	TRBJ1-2	CASSPTGGGNYGYTF
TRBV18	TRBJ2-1	CASSPPRGRVYYEQFF
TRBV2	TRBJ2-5	CASSALTVQETQYF
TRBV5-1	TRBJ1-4	CASSFYLPGEDEKLFF
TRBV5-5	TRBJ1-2	CASSLALDRPPYGYTF
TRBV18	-	CASSPLMGYEQYF
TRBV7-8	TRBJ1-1	CASSRGTGRRTEAFF
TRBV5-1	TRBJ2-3	CASSLEQGNTDTQYF
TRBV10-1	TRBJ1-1	CASSVAHGAEAFF
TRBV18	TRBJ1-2	CASSPGPNYGYTF
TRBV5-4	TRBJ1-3	CASSIKTGGAENTIYF
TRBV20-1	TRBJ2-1	CSASAHNEQFF
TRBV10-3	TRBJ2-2	CAISEIRTSNTGELFF
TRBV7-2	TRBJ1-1	CASSLERTGLNTEAFF
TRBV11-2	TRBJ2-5	CASSLSFAGRTGETQYF
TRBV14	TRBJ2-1	CASSQGDSGEFF
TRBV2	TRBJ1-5	CASRSGENQPQHF
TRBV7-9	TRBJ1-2	CASSRTVGDSYGYTF
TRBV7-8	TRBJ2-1	CASSLLVGRGYNEQFF